These 3 T cell receptor beta chains originate from one sample sequenced in a study of blood T cell repertoires in COVID-19. Clones were sequenced by immunoSEQ multiplex PCR, and TCRdb holds only the in-frame ones, with some missing. The repertoire has over 150,000 clones, more than 65% of them found once; the top ten carry roughly 13%. The sample taken for sequencing was peripheral blood. Receptors originate from a human donor in a cohort sampled during active COVID-19.

DNA for the CDR3: TGTGCCAGCAGCTTGGGTGCGGGAGACGGCTACAATGAGCAGTTCTTC. Encoded protein: CASSLGAGDGYNEQFF. The chain joins TRBV5-4 to TRBJ2-1; TRBD2 aligns across 7 bases. Per germline, CDR1 SGHNT and CDR2 YYREEE (reference sequence). The V gene end was trimmed by 0 bases and the J gene end by 3 bases; junction bases not matched to a gene: 6. The CDR3 loop spans 16 amino acids.

The J gene is TRBJ2-5, the V gene TRBV7-2, with 8 bases matching TRBD2. The germline gives CDR1 SGHTA, CDR2 FQGNSA. With 5 bases clipped from V and 0 bases from J, the junction kept 5 bases outside the gene matches. CDR3 length: 15 amino acids. The CDR3, as DNA: TGTGCCAGCAGCCCTAGCGGGCACTACCAAGAGACCCAGTACTTC. Translation gives CASSPSGHYQETQYF.

CDR3 protein: CASSQDRQKQFF. The DNA for the CDR3 is TGTGCCAGCAGCCAAGATCGTCAGAAGCAGTTCTTC. This chain joins TRBV3-1 (or the pseudogene TRBV3-2) and TRBJ2-1; D unclear. V lost 0 bases to trimming and J lost 11 bases, with 8 bases between them. CDR1 is LGHDT, CDR2 YNNKEL, per germline (reference sequence). This CDR3 spans 12 amino acids.